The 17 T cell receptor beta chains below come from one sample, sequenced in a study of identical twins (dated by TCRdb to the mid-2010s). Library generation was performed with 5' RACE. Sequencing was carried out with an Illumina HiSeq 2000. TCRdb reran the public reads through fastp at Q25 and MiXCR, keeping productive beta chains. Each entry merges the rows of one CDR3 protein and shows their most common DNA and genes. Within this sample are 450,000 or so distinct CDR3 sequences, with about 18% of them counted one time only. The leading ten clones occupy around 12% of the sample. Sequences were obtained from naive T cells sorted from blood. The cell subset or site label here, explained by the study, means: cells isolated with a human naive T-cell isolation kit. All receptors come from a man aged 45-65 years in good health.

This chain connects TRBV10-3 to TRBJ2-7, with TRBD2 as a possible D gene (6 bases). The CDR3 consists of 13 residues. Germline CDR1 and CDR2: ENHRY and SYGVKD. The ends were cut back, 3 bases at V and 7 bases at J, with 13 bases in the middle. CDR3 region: CAISERRGGEQYF. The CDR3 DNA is TGTGCCATCAGTGAAAGACGGGGAGGAGAGCAGTACTTC.

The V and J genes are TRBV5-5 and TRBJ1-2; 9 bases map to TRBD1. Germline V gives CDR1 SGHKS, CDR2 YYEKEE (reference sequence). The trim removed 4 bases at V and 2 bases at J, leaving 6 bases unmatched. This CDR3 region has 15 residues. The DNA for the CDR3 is TGTGCCAGCAGCCGGGACAGGGTCCAGAACTATGGCTACACCTTC. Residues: CASSRDRVQNYGYTF.

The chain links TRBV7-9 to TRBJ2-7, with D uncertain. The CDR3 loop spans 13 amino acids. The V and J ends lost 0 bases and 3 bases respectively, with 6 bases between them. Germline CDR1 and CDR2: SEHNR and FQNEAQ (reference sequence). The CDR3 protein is CASSLAAFYEQYF. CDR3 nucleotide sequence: TGTGCCAGCAGCTTAGCTGCATTCTACGAGCAGTACTTC. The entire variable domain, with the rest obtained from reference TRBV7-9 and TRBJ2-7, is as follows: DTGVSQNPRHKITKRGQNVTFRCDPISEHNRLYWYRQTLGQGPEFLTYFQNEAQLEKSRLLSDRFSAERPKGSFSTLEIQRTEQGDSAMYLCASSLAAFYEQYFGPGTRLTVT.

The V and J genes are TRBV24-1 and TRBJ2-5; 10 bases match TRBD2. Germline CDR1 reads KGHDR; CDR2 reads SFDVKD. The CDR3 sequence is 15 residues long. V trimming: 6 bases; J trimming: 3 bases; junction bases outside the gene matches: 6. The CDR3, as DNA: TGTGCCACCAGTATGAGCGGGAGGGGGGAAGAGACCCAGTACTTC. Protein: CATSMSGRGEETQYF.

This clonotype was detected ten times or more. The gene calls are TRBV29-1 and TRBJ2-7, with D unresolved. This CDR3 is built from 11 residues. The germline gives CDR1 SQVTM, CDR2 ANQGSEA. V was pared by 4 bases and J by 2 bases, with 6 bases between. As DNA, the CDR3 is TGCAGCGTTGGGACCGCCTACGAGCAGTACTTC. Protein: CSVGTAYEQYF.

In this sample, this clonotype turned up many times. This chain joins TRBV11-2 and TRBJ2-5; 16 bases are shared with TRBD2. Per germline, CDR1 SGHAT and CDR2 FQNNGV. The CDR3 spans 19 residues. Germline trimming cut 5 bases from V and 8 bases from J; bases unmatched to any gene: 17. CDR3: CASSDFPGLAGGPGETQYF. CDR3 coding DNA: TGTGCCAGCAGCGATTTCCCGGGACTAGCGGGAGGGCCGGGGGAAACCCAGTACTTC.

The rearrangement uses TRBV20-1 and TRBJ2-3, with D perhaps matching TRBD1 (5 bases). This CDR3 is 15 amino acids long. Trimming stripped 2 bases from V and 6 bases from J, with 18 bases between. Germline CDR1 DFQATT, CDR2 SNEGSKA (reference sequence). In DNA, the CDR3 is TGCAGTGCTAGACCCCCGGCAGGGTTGGCGGATACGCAGTATTTT. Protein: CSARPPAGLADTQYF.

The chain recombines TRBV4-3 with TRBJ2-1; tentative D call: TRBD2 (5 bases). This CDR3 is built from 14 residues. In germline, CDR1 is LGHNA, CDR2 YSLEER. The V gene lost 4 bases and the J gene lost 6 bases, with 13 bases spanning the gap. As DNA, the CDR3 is TGCGCCAGCAGCCCCTGGGAGTATGGCAATGAGCAGTTCTTC. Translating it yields CASSPWEYGNEQFF.

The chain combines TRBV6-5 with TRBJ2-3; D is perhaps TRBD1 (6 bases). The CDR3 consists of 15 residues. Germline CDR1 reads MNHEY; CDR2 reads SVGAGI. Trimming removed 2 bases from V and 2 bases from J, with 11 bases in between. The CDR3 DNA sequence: TGTGCCAGCAGTTACGGTGGGGGCTTCACAGATACGCAGTATTTT. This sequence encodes CASSYGGGFTDTQYF.

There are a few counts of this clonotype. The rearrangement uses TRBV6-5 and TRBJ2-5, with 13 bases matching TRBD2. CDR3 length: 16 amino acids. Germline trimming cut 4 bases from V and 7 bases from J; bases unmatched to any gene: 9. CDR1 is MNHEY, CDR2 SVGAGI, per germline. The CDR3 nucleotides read TGTGCCAGCAGTTCTACTAGCGGGGGGGCCTCCGGGACCCAGTACTTC. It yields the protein CASSSTSGGASGTQYF.

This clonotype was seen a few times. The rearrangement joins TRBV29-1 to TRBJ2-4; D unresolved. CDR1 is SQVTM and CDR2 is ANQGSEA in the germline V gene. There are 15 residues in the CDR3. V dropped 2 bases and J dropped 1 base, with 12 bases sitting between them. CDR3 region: CSVENPNGAKNIQYF. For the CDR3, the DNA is TGCAGCGTTGAAAACCCGAACGGTGCCAAAAACATTCAGTACTTC.

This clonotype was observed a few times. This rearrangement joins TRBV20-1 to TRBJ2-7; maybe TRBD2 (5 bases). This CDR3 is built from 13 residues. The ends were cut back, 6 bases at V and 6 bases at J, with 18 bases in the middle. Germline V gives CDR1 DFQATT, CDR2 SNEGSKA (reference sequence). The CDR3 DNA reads TGCAGTGCACCGCGACGGGGTATGGCCGAGCAGTACTTC. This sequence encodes CSAPRRGMAEQYF.

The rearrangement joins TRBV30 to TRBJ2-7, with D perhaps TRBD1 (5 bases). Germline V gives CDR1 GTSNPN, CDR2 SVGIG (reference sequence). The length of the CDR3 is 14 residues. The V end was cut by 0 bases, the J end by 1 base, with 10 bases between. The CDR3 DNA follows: TGTGCCTGGAGTGTAAGGGGAAGGTCCTACGAGCAGTACTTC. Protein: CAWSVRGRSYEQYF.

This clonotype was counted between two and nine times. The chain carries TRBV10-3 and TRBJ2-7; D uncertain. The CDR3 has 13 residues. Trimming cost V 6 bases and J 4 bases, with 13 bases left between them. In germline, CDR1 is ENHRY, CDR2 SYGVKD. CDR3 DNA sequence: TGTGCCATCAGGGCGGTTCTAACTTACGAGCAGTACTTC. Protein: CAIRAVLTYEQYF.

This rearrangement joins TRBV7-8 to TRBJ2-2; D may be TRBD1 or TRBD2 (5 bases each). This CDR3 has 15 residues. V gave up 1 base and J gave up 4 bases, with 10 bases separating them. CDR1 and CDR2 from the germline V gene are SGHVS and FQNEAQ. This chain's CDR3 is CASSLGGAFTGELFF. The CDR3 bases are TGTGCCAGCAGCTTAGGAGGGGCGTTCACCGGGGAGCTGTTTTTT.

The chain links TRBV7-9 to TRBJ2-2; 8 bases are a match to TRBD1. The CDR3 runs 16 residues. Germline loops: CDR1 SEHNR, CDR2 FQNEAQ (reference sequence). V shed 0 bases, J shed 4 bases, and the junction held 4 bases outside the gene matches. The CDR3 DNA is TGTGCCAGCAGCTTAGCGGTGACAGGGGTCACCGGGGAGCTGTTTTTT. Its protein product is CASSLAVTGVTGELFF.

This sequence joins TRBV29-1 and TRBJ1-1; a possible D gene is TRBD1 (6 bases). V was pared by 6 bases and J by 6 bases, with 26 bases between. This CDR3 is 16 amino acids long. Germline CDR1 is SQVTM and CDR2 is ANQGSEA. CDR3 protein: CSVGRVAGGDGAEAFF. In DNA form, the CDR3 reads TGCAGCGTGGGTCGGGTTGCGGGGGGCGATGGGGCTGAAGCTTTCTTT.